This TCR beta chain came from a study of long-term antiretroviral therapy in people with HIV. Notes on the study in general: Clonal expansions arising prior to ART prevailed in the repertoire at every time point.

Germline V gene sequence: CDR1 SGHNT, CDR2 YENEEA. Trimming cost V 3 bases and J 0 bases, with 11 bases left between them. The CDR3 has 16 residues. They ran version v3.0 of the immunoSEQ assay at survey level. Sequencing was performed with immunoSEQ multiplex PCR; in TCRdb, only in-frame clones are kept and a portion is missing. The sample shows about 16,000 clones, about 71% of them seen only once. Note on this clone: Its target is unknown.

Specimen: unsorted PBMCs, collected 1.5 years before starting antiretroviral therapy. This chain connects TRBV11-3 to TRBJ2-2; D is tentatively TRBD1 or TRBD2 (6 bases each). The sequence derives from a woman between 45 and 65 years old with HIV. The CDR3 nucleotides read TGTGCCAGCAGCTTGTTCGGGGGCCCGAACACCGGGGAGCTGTTTTTT. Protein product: CASSLFGGPNTGELFF.